This TCR beta chain originates from a study of blood T cell repertoires in COVID-19 (dated by TCRdb to 2020 to 2021). Context from the whole study: Samples from collaborators originated in the United States, Italy and Spain and spanned both the acute and convalescent phases of COVID-19. Samples came from the ongoing ImmuneRACE study (first 160 participants) plus 1,254 subjects from 6 global collaborators. The sample metadata nearly always contained a de-identified subject ID, COVID-19 status, age in years and sex. The material from the prospective study consisted of cDNA or gDNA derived from T cells, B-cell-depleted T cells, or PBMCs. The dataset comprised deeply sampled blood TCRbeta repertoires from subjects exposed to, actively infected with, or recovered from COVID-19. Where available, HLA class I and class II types were obtained from metadata supplied by the sample provider rather than from assay-based typing. The repertoires were released in a freely available public database meant as a resource for research on the immune response to SARS-CoV-2. Here is what the overall study found, with its caveats: How much clinical and demographic metadata was included differed by source and by participant, and the metadata was provided uncurated.

TCRbeta CDR3 regions were amplified from genomic DNA using the immunoSEQ Assay, a bias-controlled multiplex PCR. The paper's processing steps were these. Within the assay, amplification of reference gene primers was used to estimate how many nucleated cells each sample contained. To quantify the absolute abundance of each unique TCRbeta CDR3 rearrangement, sequence reads were collapsed and filtered. For each sample, productive Simpson clonality was calculated by taking the square root of Simpson's diversity index across productive rearrangements. TCRdb's version of the immuneACCESS table is confined to in-frame rearrangements and falls short of the full clone set. An unresolved V gene accounts for under half of the shortfall where checked; the remainder is of unknown origin. From that table come the V and J calls and clone size; the DNA was used to work out D and trimming. The sample table holds over 50,000 clones, of which roughly 81% were seen once. The ten largest clones capture 15% to 18% of the sample.

Collaborating institutions collected whole blood in K2EDTA tubes following their own protocols. Collaborator samples were shipped for TCRbeta analysis as frozen whole blood, isolated PBMCs, or DNA extracted from either sample type. The V end loses 0 bases and the J end loses 4 bases, and a stretch of 7 bases separates them. The CDR3 runs 15 amino acids, cysteine and phenylalanine included. Just the 45-base CDR3 DNA is kept, in frame starting at base 1. For CDR1 and CDR2, the germline V gene lists SGHVS and FQNEAQ. For this clone: What this receptor recognizes is not known. No base quality information exists; no much larger clone differs at one position.

Sequencing was carried out using peripheral blood. The chain joins TRBV7-8 to TRBJ1-6, with no reliable assignment of the D segment. This clonotype originated in a man older than 75 with acute or convalescent COVID-19. The CDR3: CASSLAQKYNSPLHF. The bases are TGTGCCAGCAGCTTAGCTCAAAAATATAATTCACCCCTCCACTTT.